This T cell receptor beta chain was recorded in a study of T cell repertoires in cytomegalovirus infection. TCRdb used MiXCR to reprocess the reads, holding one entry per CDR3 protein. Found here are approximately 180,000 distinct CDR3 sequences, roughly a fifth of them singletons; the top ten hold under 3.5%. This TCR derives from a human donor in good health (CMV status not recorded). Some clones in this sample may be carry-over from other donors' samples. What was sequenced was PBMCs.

Here the CDR3 reads CASSRAGGEYEQYF. The CDR3 DNA is TGTGCCAGCAGTAGAGCGGGGGGGGAATACGAGCAGTACTTC. The chain has TRBV12-3 or TRBV12-4 and TRBJ2-7; TRBD2 agrees at 10 bases. With 5 bases clipped from V and 4 bases from J, the junction kept 5 bases outside the gene matches. This CDR3 is built from 14 residues.